One sample yielded the 21 T cell receptor beta chains listed below, sequenced in a study of CD8+ T cells in alopecia areata. Once RNA had been extracted, it was reverse transcribed into cDNA to act as the sequencing template. Profiled with immunoSEQ multiplex PCR; TCRdb holds only in-frame clones, not every one. In the table there are roughly 100,000 clones, roughly 64% of which are singletons. Treatment of the sample: oral pan-JAK inhibitor, 5-10 mg twice daily. Sequences were derived from CD8+ T cells sorted from blood, sampled at week 4, from a patient treated with tofacitinib. These receptors were obtained from a human donor with alopecia areata.

This clone was seen a single time. The chain recombines TRBV14 with TRBJ2-7, with 9 bases aligning to TRBD2. The CDR3 has 15 residues. Looked up from germline, CDR1 is SGHDN and CDR2 is FVKESK. Trimming took 1 base from V and 5 from J; bases not matched to a gene: 6. CDR3 sequence (DNA): TGTGCCAGCAGCCAAGGGACTAGCGTGGTGAACGAGCAGTACTTC. This encodes CASSQGTSVVNEQYF.

The chain combines TRBV6-6 with TRBJ2-3; TRBD1 matches 7 bases. Germline V gives CDR1 MNHNY, CDR2 SVGAGI (reference sequence). This CDR3 region has 16 residues. V was pared by 1 base and J by 1 base, with 5 bases of the junction left unmatched. The CDR3 here is CASSYFTGQGTDTQYF. CDR3 in DNA: TGTGCCAGCAGTTACTTCACCGGACAGGGCACAGATACGCAGTATTTT.

This chain connects TRBV14 to TRBJ2-1; D not resolved. The CDR3 is made up of 14 amino acids. Germline-derived CDR1 and CDR2 are SGHDN and FVKESK. With 6 bases removed from V and 5 bases from J, the gap between germline ends came to 14 bases. CDR3 in DNA: TGTGCCAGCAGTCGACACGTACTACACAATGAGCAGTTCTTC. It yields the protein CASSRHVLHNEQFF. Supplemented by reference TRBV14 and TRBJ2-1, the full variable domain reads EAGVTQFPSHSVIEKGQTVTLRCDPISGHDNLYWYRRVMGKEIKFLLHFVKESKQDESGMPNNRFLAERTGGTYSTLKVQPAELEDSGVYFCASSRHVLHNEQFFGPGTRLTVL.

This clone was recorded only once. V gene TRBV11-1 combines with J gene TRBJ2-5; tentatively, D is TRBD2 (5 bases). The CDR3 extends over 13 amino acids. Trimming cost V 6 bases and J 5 bases, with 13 bases left between them. Germline V CDR1 and CDR2: SGHAT, FQDESV (reference sequence). CDR3 sequence: CASRTSRGETQYF. DNA of the CDR3: TGTGCCAGCAGAACCTCAAGAGGGGAGACCCAGTACTTC.

For the CDR3, the DNA is TGTGCCAGCAGTTCGGGACAGGGCCTTAACTATGGCTACACCTTC. This translates into CASSSGQGLNYGYTF. This chain connects TRBV27 to TRBJ1-2; 9 bases agree with TRBD1. The CDR3 has 15 residues. Germline V gene lookup returns CDR1 MNHEY and CDR2 SMNVEV (reference sequence). The V segment lost 4 bases and the J segment 1 base; nucleotides outside the gene matches: 4.

The chain couples TRBV19 to TRBJ2-2; D gene unclear. Trimming pared 2 bases from V and 4 bases from J, leaving 8 bases between. This CDR3 region has 14 residues. The germline V gene encodes CDR1 LNHDA and CDR2 SQIVND (reference sequence). CDR3 nucleotides: TGTGCCAGTAGTATATCTCTTCCCACCGGGGAGCTGTTTTTT. Its protein product is CASSISLPTGELFF.

The CDR3 DNA reads TGCGCCAGCAGCCAAGATCGCCCCTACGAGCAGTACTTC. It encodes CASSQDRPYEQYF. This sequence joins TRBV4-1 and TRBJ2-7; D unclear. Germline V gene data show CDR1 as MGHRA and CDR2 as YSYEKL. Trimming took 0 bases from V and 2 from J, leaving 5 bases between them. The CDR3 runs 13 residues.

The V and J genes are TRBV29-1 and TRBJ2-1; D gene uncertain. The CDR3 length is 13 residues. V lost 4 bases to trimming and J lost 2 bases, with 9 bases between them. The germline V gene has CDR1 SQVTM and CDR2 ANQGSEA. In DNA form, the CDR3 reads TGCAGCGTTGCACTGCCAACCTACAATGAGCAGTTCTTC. Translation gives CSVALPTYNEQFF.

This clone appeared a few times. The J gene is TRBJ2-5, the V gene TRBV6-4; maybe TRBD2 (6 bases). V lost 3 bases and J lost 5, with 13 bases in between. This CDR3 has 14 amino acids. Germline V CDR1 and CDR2: MRHNA, SNTAGT. CDR3 sequence: CASSDLEGWETQYF. The CDR3 nucleotides read TGTGCCAGCAGTGATTTGGAGGGCTGGGAGACCCAGTACTTC.

CDR3 DNA sequence: TGTGCCAGCAGCCCCCAGACCGGCGGCTATGGCTACACCTTC. As protein: CASSPQTGGYGYTF. The chain uses TRBV13 and TRBJ1-2; D ambiguous. CDR1 is PRHDT, CDR2 FYEKMQ, per germline (reference sequence). V was shortened by 5 bases and J by 4 bases, with 14 bases between the two germline ends. This CDR3 has 14 amino acids.

The rearrangement joins TRBV2 to TRBJ1-4; D is unclear. CDR1 is SNHLY and CDR2 is FYNNEI in the germline V gene. V lost 6 bases, J lost 5 bases, and 16 bases lay in between. This CDR3 contains 15 residues. CDR3 in amino acids: CASSPGRQSNEKLFF. The CDR3 DNA reads as TGTGCCAGCAGCCCCGGGAGGCAGTCAAATGAAAAACTGTTTTTT.

This clone showed up just a few times. The chain combines TRBV2 with TRBJ2-2, with D maybe TRBD1 (6 bases). Trimming shortened V by 6 bases and J by 4 bases, and 15 bases separated the two germline ends. Germline CDR1 is SNHLY and CDR2 is FYNNEI. The CDR3 contains 15 residues. The CDR3 DNA reads TGTGCCAGCAGCTTCGAGGGGGTGAGCACCGGGGAGCTGTTTTTT. Translated: CASSFEGVSTGELFF.

In this sample, this clone turned up once. The chain combines TRBV5-6 with TRBJ2-6; D is ambiguous. V was shortened by 1 base and J by 1 base, with 9 bases between the two germline ends. The germline V gene has CDR1 SGHDT and CDR2 YYEEEE. CDR3 length equals 16 residues. This CDR3 is CASSLQKPSGANVLTF. DNA for the CDR3: TGTGCCAGCAGCTTGCAGAAACCTTCTGGGGCCAACGTCCTGACTTTC.

This clone was found a few times. The gene calls are TRBV4-3 and TRBJ1-6; the D is unclear. Germline CDR1 reads LGHNA; CDR2 reads YSLEER. CDR3 length: 17 residues. Trimming stripped 0 bases from V and 0 bases from J, with 9 bases between. DNA of the CDR3: TGCGCCAGCAGCCAAGATCTTTCAAGCTCCTATAATTCACCCCTCCACTTT. Its protein product is CASSQDLSSSYNSPLHF.

The chain employs TRBV12-5 and TRBJ2-2; no clear D. Germline CDR1 and CDR2: LGHNT and FRNRAP. The CDR3 loop spans 15 amino acids. V lost 1 base and J lost 4, with 10 bases in between. CDR3 DNA: TGTGCTAGTGGTTTGGGAGAAGACATCACCGGGGAGCTGTTTTTT. Encoded protein: CASGLGEDITGELFF.

This clone was detected a few times. This rearrangement joins TRBV7-2 to TRBJ1-5; possibly TRBD1 for D (6 bases). CDR1 is SGHTA and CDR2 is FQGNSA in the germline V gene. The CDR3 sequence is 15 residues long. The V gene lost 0 bases and the J gene lost 4 bases, with 10 bases spanning the gap. In nucleotides, the CDR3 is TGTGCCAGCAGCTTAGCATCTACAGGGAATCAGCCCCAGCATTTT. Its translation is CASSLASTGNQPQHF.

The chain is built from TRBV29-1 and TRBJ1-1, with 7 bases lining up with TRBD1. After removal of 6 bases from V and 3 bases from J, the junction contained 10 bases not matched to a gene. Germline V CDR1 and CDR2: SQVTM, ANQGSEA. The CDR3 length is 14 residues. The CDR3 coding sequence is TGCAGCGTCCTCAAGGGGGCTTGGTACACTGAAGCTTTCTTT. It specifies CSVLKGAWYTEAFF.

In its sample, this clone was seen a few times. The chain recombines TRBV7-2 with TRBJ2-7; D might be TRBD2 (5 bases). The CDR3 sequence is 14 residues long. V lost 3 bases to trimming and J lost 2 bases, with 11 bases between them. Germline V gene data show CDR1 as SGHTA and CDR2 as FQGNSA. The CDR3 nucleotides read TGTGCCAGCAGCTTTGAGCGGTTGGCCTACGAGCAGTACTTC. Protein product: CASSFERLAYEQYF.

This clone was observed a few times. The chain combines TRBV10-3 with TRBJ2-1; 10 nucleotides align to TRBD2. The germline V gene has CDR1 ENHRY and CDR2 SYGVKD. The V and J ends lost 6 bases and 4 bases, in that order; junction bases with no gene match: 3. There are 14 residues in the CDR3. The CDR3 DNA reads as TGTGCCATCAGGGAAGCGGGAGGGTACAATGAGCAGTTCTTC. This encodes CAIREAGGYNEQFF.

The chain employs TRBV5-1 and TRBJ1-1, with 7 bases lining up with TRBD1. CDR3 length equals 14 residues. Unmatched junction bases numbered 5, after V lost 0 bases and J lost 6 bases. CDR1 is SGHRS, CDR2 YFSETQ, per germline. The CDR3 loop is CASSLGGQIPEAFF. The CDR3, as DNA: TGCGCCAGCAGCTTGGGGGGACAGATTCCTGAAGCTTTCTTT.

This clone came up a few times. The chain uses TRBV4-1 and TRBJ2-1, with a tentative D call TRBD1 (6 bases). Germline assignment: CDR1 MGHRA and CDR2 YSYEKL. The CDR3 extends over 13 amino acids. V was cut by 4 bases and J by 8 bases, with 12 bases left in between. CDR3 region: CASSLTGMDEQFF. The CDR3, as DNA: TGCGCCAGCAGCCTAACAGGGATGGATGAGCAGTTCTTC.